This passage covers 18 T cell receptor beta chains from one sample sequenced in a study of cytomegalovirus exposure and HLA in healthy donors. PCR used 60 Vbeta primers and 13 Jbeta primers. Profiled with immunoSEQ multiplex PCR; TCRdb holds only in-frame clones, not every one. The sample has some 61,000 clones; over 75% are singletons. Sequencing was done on a sample of PBMCs. These TCRs come from a human donor in good health.

The chain employs TRBV5-1 and TRBJ1-1, with 8 positions matching TRBD1. The CDR3 is made up of 15 amino acids. Germline assignment: CDR1 SGHRS and CDR2 YFSETQ. The J segment lost 1 base and the V segment lost 4 bases, leaving 6 bases of the junction unmatched. CDR3 in amino acids: CASSTNGQGNTEAFF. The CDR3 DNA follows: TGCGCCAGCAGCACCAACGGACAGGGGAACACTGAAGCTTTCTTT.

This sequence joins TRBV7-9 and TRBJ2-2, with D tentatively TRBD1 (6 bases). The V gene lost 5 bases and the J gene lost 0 bases, with 13 bases spanning the gap. This CDR3 spans 16 amino acids. Germline lookup yields CDR1 SEHNR and CDR2 FQNEAQ (reference sequence). CDR3 sequence reads: CASSHWTVANTGELFF. Here the CDR3 DNA reads TGTGCCAGCAGCCACTGGACAGTTGCGAACACCGGGGAGCTGTTTTTT.

The rearrangement uses TRBV27 and TRBJ1-1; D remains unclear. Trimming removed 5 bases at V and 4 bases at J, with 14 bases between. Germline V gene lookup returns CDR1 MNHEY and CDR2 SMNVEV (reference sequence). The CDR3 length is 14 residues. The CDR3 loop is CASSPISLSTEAFF. The CDR3 DNA reads as TGTGCCAGCAGTCCCATTTCCTTGAGCACTGAAGCTTTCTTT.

J is TRBJ2-3 and V is TRBV6-5, with D possibly being TRBD1 (5 bases). Germline V lookup: CDR1 MNHEY, CDR2 SVGAGI. Trimming removed 5 bases from V and 7 bases from J, with 16 bases in between. The CDR3 is 14 amino acids. The CDR3 sequence: CASSTGTLRNTQYF. CDR3 nucleotide sequence: TGTGCCAGCAGTACAGGCACTCTCCGTAATACGCAGTATTTT.

The rearrangement links TRBV28 to TRBJ1-1; maybe TRBD1 (5 bases). The V end was cut by 6 bases, the J end by 8 bases, with 13 bases between. Germline CDR1 is MDHEN and CDR2 is SYDVKM. This CDR3 is built from 12 residues. The CDR3 spells CASSAGGEEAFF. Here the CDR3 DNA reads TGTGCCAGCAGCGCGGGAGGGGAAGAAGCTTTCTTT.

This chain connects TRBV27 to TRBJ1-3; D perhaps matches TRBD1 (5 bases). From germline, CDR1 is MNHEY and CDR2 SMNVEV (reference sequence). This CDR3 comprises 14 residues. The ends were cut back, 7 bases at V and 4 bases at J, with 14 bases in the middle. CDR3 region: CASNRGPSGNTIYF. The CDR3 DNA sequence: TGTGCCAGCAATAGGGGCCCGTCGGGAAACACCATATATTTT.

In its sample, this clone was seen a few times. The chain couples TRBV4-3 to TRBJ2-1, with 12 positions matching TRBD2. Unmatched junction bases numbered 1, after V lost 2 bases and J lost 5 bases. The CDR3 runs 15 residues. In germline, CDR1 is LGHNA, CDR2 YSLEER. In nucleotides, the CDR3 is TGCGCCAGCAGCCAACTAGCGGGGGGGCACAATGAGCAGTTCTTC. Encoded protein: CASSQLAGGHNEQFF.

This rearrangement joins TRBV5-1 to TRBJ1-2; 7 bases line up with TRBD1. The length of the CDR3 is 15 residues. Losses at the gene ends were 0 bases for V and 6 bases for J; bases not matched to a gene: 8. Germline CDR1 reads SGHRS; CDR2 reads YFSETQ. CDR3 sequence: CASSLDGTDNNGYTF. Here the CDR3 DNA reads TGCGCCAGCAGCTTGGACGGGACAGATAATAATGGCTACACCTTC.

This sequence joins TRBV5-6 and TRBJ2-7, with 12 bases aligning to TRBD2. The CDR3 runs to 16 residues. V lost 1 base, J lost 7 bases, and 9 bases stayed unmatched. CDR1 SGHDT and CDR2 YYEEEE come from the germline V gene. CDR3 sequence reads: CASSLRLAGGPGEQYF. CDR3 coding DNA: TGTGCCAGCAGCTTGCGGCTAGCGGGGGGGCCGGGTGAGCAGTACTTC.

The chain uses TRBV18 and TRBJ2-7; D remains ambiguous. CDR1 is KGHSH, CDR2 LQKENI, per germline. This CDR3 spans 15 amino acids. Deletions cut 3 bases from V and 7 bases from J, with 19 bases between. DNA of the CDR3: TGTGCCAGCTCACCGAGTCCGGTCTTATCTACGGAGCAGTACTTC. This gives the protein CASSPSPVLSTEQYF.

The chain joins TRBV7-9 to TRBJ1-2; weak D call: TRBD1 (6 bases). Trimming took 2 bases from V and 2 from J, leaving 12 bases between them. There are 15 residues in the CDR3. CDR1 is SEHNR, CDR2 FQNEAQ, per germline (reference sequence). CDR3 residues: CASSLKDSDNYGYTF. In DNA, the CDR3 is TGTGCCAGCAGCTTAAAGGACAGCGACAACTATGGCTACACCTTC.

As DNA, the CDR3 is TGTGCCAGCAGCGAGCGGGCCTACAATGAGCAGTTCTTC. Translation gives CASSERAYNEQFF. The gene calls are TRBV4-2 and TRBJ2-1; the D gene is possibly TRBD2 (6 bases). The CDR3 runs to 13 residues. V lost 5 bases and J 2 bases, leaving 7 bases between the germline ends. CDR1 and CDR2 (germline): LGHNA, YNFKEQ.

The V and J genes are TRBV6-1 and TRBJ1-6; D gene uncertain. V lost 6 bases and J lost 7, with 16 bases in between. Per the germline V gene, CDR1 is MNHNS and CDR2 is SASEGT. CDR3 length: 15 residues. In DNA form, the CDR3 reads TGTGCCAGCAGGATAGAGGAGGGAATCAATTCACCCCTCCACTTT. Protein: CASRIEEGINSPLHF.

V and J are TRBV19 and TRBJ2-1, with 7 bases fitting TRBD2. V was pared by 5 bases and J by 0 bases, with 7 bases of the junction left unmatched. The CDR3 is made up of 16 amino acids. The V gene's germline CDR1 is LNHDA and CDR2 SQIVND (reference sequence). The CDR3 loop reads CASSPGDYRSYNEQFF. CDR3 coding DNA: TGTGCCAGTAGTCCGGGGGACTATCGCTCCTACAATGAGCAGTTCTTC.

This clone has just a few counts. The V call is TRBV29-1, the J call TRBJ1-4, with D hard to call. In germline, CDR1 is SQVTM, CDR2 ANQGSEA. The CDR3 sequence is 12 residues long. Trimming removed 4 bases from V and 12 bases from J, with 15 bases in between. CDR3 amino acids: CSVAGSYGELFF. CDR3 nucleotide sequence: TGCAGCGTTGCGGGAAGTTACGGCGAACTGTTTTTT.

This clone was counted a single time. CDR3: CSVEGSLSEAFF. The DNA of the CDR3 is TGCAGCGTTGAAGGAAGCTTATCTGAAGCTTTCTTT. V usage is TRBV29-1 and J usage is TRBJ1-1; D gene ambiguous. The length of the CDR3 is 12 residues. Germline CDR1 and CDR2: SQVTM and ANQGSEA. V lost 1 base to trimming and J lost 6 bases, with 9 bases between them.

CDR3 protein: CATSRVARTEEQYF. CDR3 coding DNA: TGTGCCACCAGCAGAGTGGCTAGAACTGAGGAGCAGTACTTC. The chain joins TRBV15 to TRBJ2-7; D unclear. The germline gives CDR1 LNHNV, CDR2 YYDKDF (reference sequence). V was shortened by 1 base and J by 7 bases, with 14 bases between the two germline ends. The CDR3 length is 14 residues. Full variable domain (outside the CDR3, taken from reference TRBV15 and TRBJ2-7): DAMVIQNPRYQVTQFGKPVTLSCSQTLNHNVMYWYQQKSSQAPKLLFHYYDKDFNNEADTPDNFQSRRPNTSFCFLDIRSPGLGDTAMYLCATSRVARTEEQYFGPGTRLTVT.

The rearrangement uses TRBV5-4 and TRBJ1-1; D might be TRBD1 (6 bases). CDR1 is SGHNT and CDR2 is YYREEE in the germline V gene (reference sequence). The CDR3 covers 14 residues. Trimming took 2 bases from V and 5 from J, leaving 13 bases between them. Written as DNA, the CDR3 is TGTGCCAGCAGCTTTGGGGGCGGTCTAACTGAAGCTTTCTTT. Protein: CASSFGGGLTEAFF.